This T cell receptor beta chain was sequenced in a study of T-cell memory formation after mild COVID-19. General observations from the study: Cross-reactive memory seemingly joined, as some responding clones were found in pre-infection memory. The CD4+ clones that contracted clustered mainly within CM and EM, and the CD8+ clones concentrated in EMRA. Contracting clones, day 15 to 85, had balanced CD4/CD8, and later expanders favored CD4+.

5'RACE primed from the constant segment yielded TCR alpha and TCR beta cDNA libraries bearing sample barcodes and UMIs. Via MiXCR, TCRdb re-called the 5' RACE reads, giving one row per CDR3 protein. The table lists approximately 65,000 distinct CDR3 sequences, 9.3% of them singletons. This clonotype has a handful of counts. The antigen is not known. CDR1 is SGHRS, CDR2 YFSETQ, per germline. V lost 0 bases and J 7 bases, leaving 10 bases between the germline ends. The CDR3 totals 13 residues. The genes are TRBV5-1 and TRBJ1-1; D may be TRBD1 (6 bases). Sequencing was carried out using PBMCs or a T cell subset sorted from them (not recorded which). The clonotype comes from a man younger than 35 who had mild COVID-19 (a few samples of this study predate the infection). Cell type and time point are not known. CDR3 in DNA: TGCGCCAGCAGCTTGGCCTCACAGGGTGAAGCTTTCTTT. Its translation is CASSLASQGEAFF.